This T cell receptor (beta chain) came from a study of neurological immune-mediated disorders. Study-level points and caveats: In HTLV-1-associated myelopathy, TCR clonal expansion was greatest, and in multiple sclerosis it was least, below healthy controls. The study found no CDR3 amino acid sequences shared by expanded clones across subjects, suggesting private repertoires in all groups.

This clonotype was seen more than once but under ten times. The antigen remains undetermined. The time point is: longitudinal time-point 3. Source material was 2 million unsorted PBMCs, stored at -80 °C in RNAlater. The cDNA was synthesized by means of template-switch 5'RACE, which was carried out with 10-nucleotide random UMIs. From the 5' RACE reads, TCRdb called clonotypes with MiXCR, one entry per CDR3 protein. Of about 99,000 distinct CDR3 sequences in the sample, about 10% were seen once. CDR1 is DFQATT and CDR2 is SNEGSKA in the germline V gene (reference sequence). CDR3 length: 13 residues. The V end lost 0 bases, the J end lost 3 bases, and 7 bases lay between the germline ends.

The sample was PBMCs. The V and J genes are TRBV20-1 and TRBJ2-3, with a possible D match to TRBD1 (5 bases). The sequence came from a female donor with HTLV-1-associated myelopathy (HAM/TSP). The CDR3 region is CSAREPGTDTQYF. The DNA of the CDR3 is TGCAGTGCTAGAGAGCCAGGGACAGATACGCAGTATTTT.